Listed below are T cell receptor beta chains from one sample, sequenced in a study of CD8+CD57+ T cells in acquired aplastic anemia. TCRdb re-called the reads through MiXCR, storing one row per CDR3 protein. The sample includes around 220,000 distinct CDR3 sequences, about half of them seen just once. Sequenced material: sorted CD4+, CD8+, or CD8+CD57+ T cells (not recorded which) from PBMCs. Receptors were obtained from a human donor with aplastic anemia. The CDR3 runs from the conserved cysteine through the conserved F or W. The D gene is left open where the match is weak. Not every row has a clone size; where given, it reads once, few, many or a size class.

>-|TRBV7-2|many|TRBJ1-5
CASSPGRYNQPQHF
TGTGCCAGCAGCCCGGGGAGGTACAATCAGCCCCAGCATTTT
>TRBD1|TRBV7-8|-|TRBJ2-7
CASSTRGQNYEQYF
TGTGCCAGCAGCACCCGGGGACAGAATTACGAGCAGTACTTC
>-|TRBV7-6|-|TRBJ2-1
CASSLRGGNEQFF
TGTGCCAGCAGCTTAAGAGGGGGCAATGAGCAGTTCTTC
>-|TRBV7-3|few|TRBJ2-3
CASSPQYF
TGTGCCAGTAGTCCGCAGTATTTT
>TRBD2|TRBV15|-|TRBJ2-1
CATSEGRGGEQFF
TGTGCCACCAGCGAGGGGAGGGGCGGTGAGCAGTTCTTC
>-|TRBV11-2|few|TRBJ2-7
CASSSAGALAYEQYF
TGTGCCAGCAGCTCGGCTGGGGCGCTAGCCTACGAGCAGTACTTC
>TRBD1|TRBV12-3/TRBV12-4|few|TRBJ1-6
CASNGQGMNSPLHF
TGTGCCAGCAATGGACAGGGGATGAATTCACCCCTCCACTTT
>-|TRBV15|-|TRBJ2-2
CATSGGGYTGELFF
TGTGCCACCAGCGGAGGGGGGTACACCGGGGAGCTGTTTTTT
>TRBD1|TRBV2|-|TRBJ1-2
CASSEWGQGGYGYTF
TGTGCCAGCAGTGAATGGGGACAGGGGGGCTATGGCTACACCTTC
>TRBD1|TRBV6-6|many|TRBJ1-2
CASSPGQGTYGYTF
TGTGCCAGCAGCCCGGGACAGGGGACCTATGGCTACACCTTC
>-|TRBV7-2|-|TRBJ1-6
CASSPGPNSPLHF
TGTGCCAGCAGCCCTGGACCCAATTCACCCCTCCACTTT
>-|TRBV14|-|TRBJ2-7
CASSQTLDTLFSYEQYF
TGTGCCAGCAGCCAGACCCTGGACACCCTTTTCTCCTACGAGCAGTACTTC
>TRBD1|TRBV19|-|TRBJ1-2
CASSPRDSTNYGYTF
TGTGCCAGTAGCCCCAGGGACAGTACTAACTATGGCTACACCTTC
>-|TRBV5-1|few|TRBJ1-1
CASSLGNLNTEAFF
TGCGCCAGCAGCTTAGGGAATTTGAACACTGAAGCTTTCTTT
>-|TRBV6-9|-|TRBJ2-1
CASSYPDSLEPENNEQFF
TGTGCCAGCAGTTACCCGGACAGTCTCGAGCCAGAAAACAATGAGCAGTTCTTC
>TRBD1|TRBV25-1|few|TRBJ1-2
CASRLGQGGGYTF
TGTGCCAGCAGATTAGGACAGGGTGGTGGCTACACCTTC
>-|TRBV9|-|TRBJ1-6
CASSVELGGNSPLHF
TGTGCCAGCAGCGTAGAGTTGGGGGGCAATTCACCCCTCCACTTT
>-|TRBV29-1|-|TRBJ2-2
CSVGGPGELFF
TGCAGCGTTGGGGGGCCCGGGGAGCTGTTTTTT
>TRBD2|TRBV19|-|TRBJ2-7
CASSRAGGEEQYF
TGTGCCAGTAGTAGAGCCGGGGGGGAAGAGCAGTACTTC
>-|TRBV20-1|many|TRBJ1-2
CSASGPPNYGYTF
TGCAGTGCTAGTGGACCTCCTAACTATGGCTACACCTTC
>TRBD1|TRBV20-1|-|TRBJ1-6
CSATVPGTANSPLHF
TGCAGTGCTACAGTCCCCGGGACAGCGAATTCACCCCTCCACTTT
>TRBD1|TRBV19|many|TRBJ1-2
CATRDRVNYGYTF
TGTGCCACAAGGGACAGGGTAAACTATGGCTACACCTTC
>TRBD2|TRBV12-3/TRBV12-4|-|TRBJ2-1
CASILGTSGGNEQFF
TGTGCCAGCATCCTTGGGACTAGCGGGGGCAATGAGCAGTTCTTC
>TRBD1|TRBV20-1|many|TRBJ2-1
CSATFRTGGMRNEQFF
TGCAGTGCTACCTTTCGGACAGGGGGCATGAGGAATGAGCAGTTCTTC
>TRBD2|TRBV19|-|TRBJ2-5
CASKTGLAGAETQYF
TGTGCCAGTAAGACGGGACTAGCGGGGGCCGAGACCCAGTACTTC
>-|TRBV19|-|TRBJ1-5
CASSIVWSDQPQHF
TGTGCCAGTAGTATAGTGTGGAGCGATCAGCCCCAGCATTTT
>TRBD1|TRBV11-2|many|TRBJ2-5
CASSPDREQETQYF
TGTGCCAGCAGCCCGGACAGGGAGCAAGAGACCCAGTACTTC
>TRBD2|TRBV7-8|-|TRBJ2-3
CASSSGTSGGADTQYF
TGTGCCAGCAGCTCCGGGACTAGCGGGGGGGCAGATACGCAGTATTTT
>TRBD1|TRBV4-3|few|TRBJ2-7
CASSPDRVQSYEQYF
TGCGCCAGCAGCCCTGACAGGGTACAATCCTACGAGCAGTACTTC
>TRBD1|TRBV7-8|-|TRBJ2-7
CASSSTGSGSYEQYF
TGTGCCAGCAGCTCGACAGGGTCTGGTTCCTACGAGCAGTACTTC
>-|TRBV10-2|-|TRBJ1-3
CASSKPQEGGNTIYF
TGCGCCAGCAGTAAGCCCCAGGAAGGTGGAAACACCATATATTTT
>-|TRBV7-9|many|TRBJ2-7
CASSPDRRDEQYF
TGTGCCAGCAGCCCGGACCGTCGTGACGAGCAGTACTTC
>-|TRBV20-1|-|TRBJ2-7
CSATGTEQYF
TGTAGTGCAACAGGGACCGAGCAGTACTTC
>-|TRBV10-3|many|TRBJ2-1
CAIRVDDSYNEQFF
TGTGCCATCAGGGTGGACGATTCTTACAATGAGCAGTTCTTC
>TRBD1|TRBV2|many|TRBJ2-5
CASRPGMGQGASGETQYF
TGTGCCAGCAGGCCGGGGATGGGACAGGGTGCCTCCGGGGAGACCCAGTACTTC
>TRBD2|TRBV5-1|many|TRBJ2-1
CASSLAGATVNEQFF
TGCGCCAGCAGCTTAGCGGGGGCTACGGTAAATGAGCAGTTCTTC
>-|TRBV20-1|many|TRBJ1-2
CSAWTANYGYTF
TGCAGTGCCTGGACAGCGAACTATGGCTACACCTTC
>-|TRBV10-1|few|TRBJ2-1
CASSDLASWANEQFF
TGCGCCAGCAGTGATCTGGCTAGCTGGGCCAATGAGCAGTTCTTC
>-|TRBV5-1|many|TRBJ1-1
CASTPNSGENTEAFF
TGCGCCAGCACCCCAAACTCAGGGGAGAACACTGAAGCTTTCTTT
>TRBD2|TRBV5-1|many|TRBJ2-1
CASSLGLAGYNEQFF
TGCGCCAGCAGCTTGGGACTAGCGGGGTACAATGAGCAGTTCTTC
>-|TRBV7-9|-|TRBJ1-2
CASSLAPTAYYGYTF
TGTGCCAGCAGTCTTGCCCCAACAGCATACTATGGCTACACCTTC
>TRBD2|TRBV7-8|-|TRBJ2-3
CASSLETSGYNTDTQYF
TGTGCCAGCAGCTTAGAGACTAGCGGATATAACACAGATACGCAGTATTTT
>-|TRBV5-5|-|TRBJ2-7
CASSLVGTPHSYEQYF
TGTGCCAGCAGCTTGGTTGGCACACCCCACTCCTACGAGCAGTACTTC
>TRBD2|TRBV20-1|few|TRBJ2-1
CSARLAGGRGSYNEQFF
TGCAGTGCTAGACTAGCGGGGGGGCGCGGGTCCTACAATGAGCAGTTCTTC
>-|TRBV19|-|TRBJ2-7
CASSIGHGRETYEQYF
TGTGCCAGTAGTATAGGGCACGGACGGGAAACCTACGAGCAGTACTTC
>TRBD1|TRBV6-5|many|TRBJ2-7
CASSYSGQGAYEQYF
TGTGCCAGCAGTTACTCGGGACAGGGGGCCTACGAGCAGTACTTC
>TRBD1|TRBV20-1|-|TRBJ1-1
CSARGIGQGAPGTEAFF
TGCAGTGCTAGAGGAATAGGACAGGGGGCGCCGGGCACTGAAGCTTTCTTT
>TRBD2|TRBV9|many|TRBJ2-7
CASSVGWLAARYEQYF
TGTGCCAGCAGCGTAGGGTGGCTAGCGGCCAGATACGAGCAGTACTTC
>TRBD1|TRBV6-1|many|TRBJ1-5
CASSQIRTGMNQPQHF
TGTGCCAGCAGCCAGATAAGGACAGGGATGAATCAGCCCCAGCATTTT
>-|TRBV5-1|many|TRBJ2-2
CASSLAGLAGTGELFF
TGCGCCAGCAGCTTGGCCGGGCTAGCTGGCACCGGGGAGCTGTTTTTT
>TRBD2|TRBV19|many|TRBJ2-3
CASSISGATDTQYF
TGTGCCAGTAGTATTAGCGGGGCTACAGATACGCAGTATTTT
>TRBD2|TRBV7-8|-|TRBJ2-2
CASSPKAGGPPSGELFF
TGTGCCAGCAGCCCTAAAGCGGGGGGCCCCCCCTCCGGGGAGCTGTTTTTT
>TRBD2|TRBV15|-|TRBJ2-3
CATSRTSVTDTQYF
TGTGCCACCAGCAGAACTAGCGTCACAGATACGCAGTATTTT
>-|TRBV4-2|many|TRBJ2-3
CASSQDPSTDTQYF
TGTGCCAGCAGCCAAGATCCCTCCACAGATACGCAGTATTTT
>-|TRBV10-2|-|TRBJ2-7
CASSVGDRPYEQYF
TGTGCCAGCAGCGTAGGAGACAGGCCCTACGAGCAGTACTTC